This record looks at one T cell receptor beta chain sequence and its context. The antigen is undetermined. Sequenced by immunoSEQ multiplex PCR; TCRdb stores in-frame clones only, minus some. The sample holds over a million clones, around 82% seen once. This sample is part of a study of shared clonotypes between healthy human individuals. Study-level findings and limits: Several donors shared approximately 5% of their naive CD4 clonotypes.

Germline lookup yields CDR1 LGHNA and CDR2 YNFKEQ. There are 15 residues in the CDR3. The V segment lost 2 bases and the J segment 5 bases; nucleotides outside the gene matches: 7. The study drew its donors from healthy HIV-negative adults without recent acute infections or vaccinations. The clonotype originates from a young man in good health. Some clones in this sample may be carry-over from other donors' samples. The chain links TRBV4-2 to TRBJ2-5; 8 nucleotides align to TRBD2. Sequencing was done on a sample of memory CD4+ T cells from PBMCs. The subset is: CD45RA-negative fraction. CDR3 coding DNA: TGTGCCAGCAGCCAATTGGCGGGAGGTGAGGAGACCCAGTACTTC. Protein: CASSQLAGGEETQYF.